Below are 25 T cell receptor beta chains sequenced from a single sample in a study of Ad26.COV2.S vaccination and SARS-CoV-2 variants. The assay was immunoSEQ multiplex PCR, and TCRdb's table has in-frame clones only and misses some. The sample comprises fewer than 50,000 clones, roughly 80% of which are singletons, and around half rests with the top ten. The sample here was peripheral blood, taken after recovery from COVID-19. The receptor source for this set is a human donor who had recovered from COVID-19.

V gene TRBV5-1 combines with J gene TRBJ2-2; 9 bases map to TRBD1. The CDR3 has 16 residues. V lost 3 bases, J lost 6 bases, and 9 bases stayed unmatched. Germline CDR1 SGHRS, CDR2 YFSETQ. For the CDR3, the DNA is TGCGCCAGCAGCTCCGGACAGGGGATGGCCGCCGGGGAGCTGTTTTTT. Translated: CASSSGQGMAAGELFF. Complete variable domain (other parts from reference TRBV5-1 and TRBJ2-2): KAGVTQTPRYLIKTRGQQVTLSCSPISGHRSVSWYQQTPGQGLQFLFEYFSETQRNKGNFPGRFSGRQFSNSRSEMNVSTLELGDSALYLCASSSGQGMAAGELFFGEGSRLTVL.

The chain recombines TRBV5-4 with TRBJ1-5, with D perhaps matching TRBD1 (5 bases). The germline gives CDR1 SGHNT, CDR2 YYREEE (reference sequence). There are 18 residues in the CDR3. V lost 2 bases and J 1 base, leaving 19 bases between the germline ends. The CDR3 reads CASSFDPTGLSSNQPQHF. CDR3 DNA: TGTGCCAGCAGCTTTGACCCAACAGGTCTGTCCAGCAATCAGCCCCAGCATTTT.

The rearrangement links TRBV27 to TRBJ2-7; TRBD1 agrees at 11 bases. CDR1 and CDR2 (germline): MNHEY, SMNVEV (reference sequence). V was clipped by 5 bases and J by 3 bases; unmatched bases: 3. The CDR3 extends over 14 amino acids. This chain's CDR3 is CASSPGQGVYEQYF. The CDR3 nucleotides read TGTGCCAGCAGTCCGGGACAGGGGGTCTACGAGCAGTACTTC.

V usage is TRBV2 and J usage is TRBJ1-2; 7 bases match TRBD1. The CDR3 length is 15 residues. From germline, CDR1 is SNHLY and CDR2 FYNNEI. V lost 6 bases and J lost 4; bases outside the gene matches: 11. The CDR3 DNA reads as TGTGCCAGCAGACCCCGACAGGGCGGTGGCTATGGCTACACCTTC. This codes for CASRPRQGGGYGYTF.

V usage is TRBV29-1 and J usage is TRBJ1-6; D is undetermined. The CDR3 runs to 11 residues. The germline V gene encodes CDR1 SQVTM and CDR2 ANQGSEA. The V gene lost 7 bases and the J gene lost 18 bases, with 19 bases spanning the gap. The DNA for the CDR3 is TGCAGCGCTATCTTGGGCAGGAACCGCCACTTT. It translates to CSAILGRNRHF.

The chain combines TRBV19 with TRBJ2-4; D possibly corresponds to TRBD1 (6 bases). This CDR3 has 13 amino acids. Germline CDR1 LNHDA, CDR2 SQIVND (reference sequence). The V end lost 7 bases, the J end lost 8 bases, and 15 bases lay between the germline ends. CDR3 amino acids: CASTMGQEDIQYF. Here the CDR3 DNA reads TGTGCCAGTACCATGGGACAAGAGGACATTCAGTACTTC.

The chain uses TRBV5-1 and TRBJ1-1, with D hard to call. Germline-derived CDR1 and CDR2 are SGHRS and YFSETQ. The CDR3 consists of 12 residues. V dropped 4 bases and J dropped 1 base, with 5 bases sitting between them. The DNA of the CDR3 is TGCGCCAGCAGCGATCCGAACACTGAAGCTTTCTTT. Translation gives CASSDPNTEAFF. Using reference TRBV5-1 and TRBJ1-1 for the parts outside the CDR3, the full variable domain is KAGVTQTPRYLIKTRGQQVTLSCSPISGHRSVSWYQQTPGQGLQFLFEYFSETQRNKGNFPGRFSGRQFSNSRSEMNVSTLELGDSALYLCASSDPNTEAFFGQGTRLTVV.

CDR3 in DNA: TGTGCCAGCAGTTACGCTGACAGGGCATGGGAGGCTTTCTTT. Amino acid sequence: CASSYADRAWEAFF. This sequence joins TRBV6-5 and TRBJ1-1, with 7 nucleotides matching TRBD1. This CDR3 region has 14 residues. V was pared by 2 bases and J by 11 bases, with 11 bases of the junction left unmatched. CDR1 and CDR2 (germline): MNHEY, SVGAGI.

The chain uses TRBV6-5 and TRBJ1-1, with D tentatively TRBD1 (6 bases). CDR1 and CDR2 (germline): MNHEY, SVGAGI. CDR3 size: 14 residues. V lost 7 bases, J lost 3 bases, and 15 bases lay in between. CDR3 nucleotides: TGTGCCAGCATTATGGACAGAGAGTACACTGAAGCTTTCTTT. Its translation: CASIMDREYTEAFF.

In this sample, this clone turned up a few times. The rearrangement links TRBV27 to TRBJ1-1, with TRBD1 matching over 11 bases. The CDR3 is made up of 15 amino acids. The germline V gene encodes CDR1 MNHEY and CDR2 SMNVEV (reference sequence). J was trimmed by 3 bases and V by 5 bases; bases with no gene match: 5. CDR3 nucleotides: TGTGCCAGCAGTCCCCGGACAGGGGGCGACACTGAAGCTTTCTTT. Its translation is CASSPRTGGDTEAFF.

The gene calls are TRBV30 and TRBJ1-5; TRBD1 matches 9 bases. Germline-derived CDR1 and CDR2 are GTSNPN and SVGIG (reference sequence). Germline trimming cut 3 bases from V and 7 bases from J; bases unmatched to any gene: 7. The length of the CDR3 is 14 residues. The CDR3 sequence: CAWSPGTGPQPQHF. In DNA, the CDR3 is TGTGCCTGGAGCCCCGGGACAGGGCCCCAGCCCCAGCATTTT.

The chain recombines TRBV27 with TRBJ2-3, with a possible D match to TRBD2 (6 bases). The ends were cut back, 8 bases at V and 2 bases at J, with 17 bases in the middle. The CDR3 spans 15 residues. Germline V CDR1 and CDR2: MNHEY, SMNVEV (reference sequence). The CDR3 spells CASSPLAGFTDTQYF. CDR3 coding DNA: TGTGCCAGCTCCCCACTAGCCGGGTTCACAGATACGCAGTATTTT.

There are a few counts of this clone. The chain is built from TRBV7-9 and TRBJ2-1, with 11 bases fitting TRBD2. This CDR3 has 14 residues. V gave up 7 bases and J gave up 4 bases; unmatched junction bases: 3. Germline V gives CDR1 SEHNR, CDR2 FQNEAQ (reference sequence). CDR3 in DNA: TGTGCCAGCATACTAGCGGGGGTTTACAATGAGCAGTTCTTC. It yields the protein CASILAGVYNEQFF.

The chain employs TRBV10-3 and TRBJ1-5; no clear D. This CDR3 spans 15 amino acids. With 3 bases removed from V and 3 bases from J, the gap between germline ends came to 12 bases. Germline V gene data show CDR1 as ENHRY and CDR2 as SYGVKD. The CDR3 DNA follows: TGTGCCATCAGTGAAGGGTCGAACCCCAATCAGCCCCAGCATTTT. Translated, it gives CAISEGSNPNQPQHF.

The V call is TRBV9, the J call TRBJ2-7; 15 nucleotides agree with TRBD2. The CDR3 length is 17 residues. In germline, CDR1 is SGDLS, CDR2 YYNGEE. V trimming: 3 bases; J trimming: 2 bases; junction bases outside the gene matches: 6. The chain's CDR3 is CASSAKRTSGRAYEQYF. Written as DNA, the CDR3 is TGTGCCAGCAGCGCCAAGAGGACTAGCGGGAGGGCCTACGAGCAGTACTTC.

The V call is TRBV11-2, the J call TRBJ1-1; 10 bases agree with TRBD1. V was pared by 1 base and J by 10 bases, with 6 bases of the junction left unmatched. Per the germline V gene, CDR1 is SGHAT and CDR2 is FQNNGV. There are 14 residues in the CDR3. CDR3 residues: CASSLADRGLGAFF. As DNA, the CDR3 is TGTGCCAGCAGCTTAGCCGACAGGGGGCTTGGAGCTTTCTTT.

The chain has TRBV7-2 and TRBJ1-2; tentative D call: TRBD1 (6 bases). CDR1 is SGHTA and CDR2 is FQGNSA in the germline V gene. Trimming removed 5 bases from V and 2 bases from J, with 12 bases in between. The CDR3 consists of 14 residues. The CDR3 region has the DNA TGTGCCAGCAGCGCAAACCAGGGGAACTATGGCTACACCTTC. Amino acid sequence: CASSANQGNYGYTF.

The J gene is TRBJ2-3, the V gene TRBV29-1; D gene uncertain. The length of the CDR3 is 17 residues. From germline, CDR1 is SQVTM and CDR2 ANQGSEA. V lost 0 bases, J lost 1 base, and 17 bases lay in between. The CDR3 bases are TGCAGCGTTGAAGATTATCAAGGGCCTAGGGGCACAGATACGCAGTATTTT. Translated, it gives CSVEDYQGPRGTDTQYF.

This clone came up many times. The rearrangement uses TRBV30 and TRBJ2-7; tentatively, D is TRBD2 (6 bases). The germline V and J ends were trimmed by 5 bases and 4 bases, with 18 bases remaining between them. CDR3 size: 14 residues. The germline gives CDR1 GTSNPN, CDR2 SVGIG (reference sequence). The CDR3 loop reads CAWASSGLPYEQYF. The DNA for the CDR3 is TGTGCCTGGGCTTCAAGCGGGCTCCCTTACGAGCAGTACTTC.

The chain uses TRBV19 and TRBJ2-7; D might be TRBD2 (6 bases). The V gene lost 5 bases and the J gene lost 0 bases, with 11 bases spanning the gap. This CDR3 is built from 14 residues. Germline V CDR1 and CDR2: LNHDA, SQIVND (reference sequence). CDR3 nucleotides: TGTGCCAGTAGTCGTCGGGAGCGCTCCTACGAGCAGTACTTC. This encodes CASSRRERSYEQYF.

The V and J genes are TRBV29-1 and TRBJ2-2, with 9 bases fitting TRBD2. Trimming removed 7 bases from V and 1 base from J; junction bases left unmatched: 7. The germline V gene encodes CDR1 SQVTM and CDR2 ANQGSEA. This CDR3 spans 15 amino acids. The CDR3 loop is CSAVAGAMNTGELFF. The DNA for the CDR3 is TGCAGCGCGGTAGCGGGAGCGATGAACACCGGGGAGCTGTTTTTT.

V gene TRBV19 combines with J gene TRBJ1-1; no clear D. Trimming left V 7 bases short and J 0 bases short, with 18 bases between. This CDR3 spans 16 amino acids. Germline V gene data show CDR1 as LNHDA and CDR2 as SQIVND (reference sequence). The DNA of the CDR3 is TGTGCCAGTACCATGTCGAGCTTTTCCATGAACACTGAAGCTTTCTTT. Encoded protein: CASTMSSFSMNTEAFF. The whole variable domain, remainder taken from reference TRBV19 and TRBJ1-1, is DGGITQSPKYLFRKEGQNVTLSCEQNLNHDAMYWYRQDPGQGLRLIYYSQIVNDFQKGDIAEGYSVSREKKESFPLTVTSAQKNPTAFYLCASTMSSFSMNTEAFFGQGTRLTVV.

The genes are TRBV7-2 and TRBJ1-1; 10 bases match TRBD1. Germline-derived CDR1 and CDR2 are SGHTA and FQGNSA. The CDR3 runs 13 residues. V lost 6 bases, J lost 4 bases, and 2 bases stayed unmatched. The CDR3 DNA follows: TGTGCCAGCAGTGGACAGGGGGTCACTGAAGCTTTCTTT. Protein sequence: CASSGQGVTEAFF.

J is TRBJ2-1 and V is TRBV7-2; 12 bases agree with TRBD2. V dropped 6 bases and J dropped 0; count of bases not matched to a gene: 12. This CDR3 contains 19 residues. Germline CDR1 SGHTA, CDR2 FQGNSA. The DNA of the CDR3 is TGTGCCAGCAGACCGACTAGCGGGAGCTACCTGAGCTCCTACAATGAGCAGTTCTTC. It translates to CASRPTSGSYLSSYNEQFF.

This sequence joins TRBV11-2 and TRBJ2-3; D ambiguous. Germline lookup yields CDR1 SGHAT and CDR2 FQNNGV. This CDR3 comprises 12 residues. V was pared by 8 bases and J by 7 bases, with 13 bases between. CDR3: CASPGPENTQYF. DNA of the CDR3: TGTGCCAGCCCGGGTCCTGAAAATACGCAGTATTTT.